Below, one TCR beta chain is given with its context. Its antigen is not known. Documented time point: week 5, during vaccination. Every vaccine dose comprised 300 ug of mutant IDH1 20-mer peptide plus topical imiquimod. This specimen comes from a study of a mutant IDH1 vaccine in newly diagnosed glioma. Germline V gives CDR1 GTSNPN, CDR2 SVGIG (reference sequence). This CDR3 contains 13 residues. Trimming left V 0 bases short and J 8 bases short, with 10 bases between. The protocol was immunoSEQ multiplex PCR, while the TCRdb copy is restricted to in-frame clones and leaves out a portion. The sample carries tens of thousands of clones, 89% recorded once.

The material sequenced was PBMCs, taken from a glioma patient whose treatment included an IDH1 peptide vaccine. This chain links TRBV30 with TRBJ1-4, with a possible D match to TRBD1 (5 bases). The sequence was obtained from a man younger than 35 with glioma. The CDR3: CAWSVLAGEKLFF. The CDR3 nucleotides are TGTGCCTGGAGTGTACTGGCAGGGGAAAAACTGTTTTTT. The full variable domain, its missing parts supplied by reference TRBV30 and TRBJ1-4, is SQTIHQWPATLVQPVGSPLSLECTVEGTSNPNLYWYRQAAGRGLQLLFYSVGIGQISSEVPQNLSASRPQDRQFILSSKKLLLSDSGFYLCAWSVLAGEKLFFGSGTQLSVL.